This T cell receptor beta chain was observed in a study of blood T cell repertoires in COVID-19. Study at large: Acute-phase and convalescent COVID-19 samples originated in the United States, Italy and Spain. The analysed material was cDNA or gDNA that came from T cells, B-cell-depleted T cells, or PBMCs.

Original analysis: By means of reference gene primer amplification, nucleated cell counts were estimated. Produced via immunoSEQ multiplex PCR; TCRdb's table is partial and in-frame only. The D gene and trimming were derived from the DNA, and the V and J assignments and clone size from that table. The repertoire holds over 150,000 clones, with about 88% as singletons. With V trimmed by 6 bases and J by 5 bases, 8 bases remained unmatched. The length of the CDR3 is 15 residues. Germline V gene data show CDR1 as LNHDA and CDR2 as SQIVND (reference sequence). Material for sequencing was peripheral blood. V is TRBV19 and J is TRBJ2-5; 11 bases are a match to TRBD1. This clonotype was sampled from a woman over 75 with COVID-19, enrolled during active disease. In DNA, the CDR3 is TGTGCCAGTAGCGACGGGACAGGGGGTTGGGAGACCCAGTACTTC. Its protein product is CASSDGTGGWETQYF.